Described below is a single TCR beta chain sequence and its context. The source of the sample is a study of Ad26.COV2.S vaccination and SARS-CoV-2 variants. Study-level information: COV1001, an Ad26.COV2.S trial, supplied this vaccine-arm donor.

Measured with immunoSEQ multiplex PCR; TCRdb has only the in-frame clones, and not every one. The sample includes about 460,000 clones, about nine tenths of them seen just once. This sample's treatment: around 19 received Ad26.COV2.S at low or high dose, single or two shots; several received placebo; per-sample allocation not given. Sampling occurred on day 63 after the first vaccine or placebo injection. Vaccine was an Ad26 vector expressing Wuhan-strain SARS-CoV-2 spike. This CDR3 region has 19 residues. Germline CDR1 and CDR2: SGHAT and FQNNGV. V trimming: 5 bases; J trimming: 2 bases; junction bases outside the gene matches: 16.

The chain joins TRBV11-2 to TRBJ2-5; 11 bases are a match to TRBD2. This sequence originates from a person aged 18-60 years who received the Ad26.COV2.S COVID-19 vaccine or a placebo. The material was peripheral blood, obtained in a trial of Ad26.COV2.S vaccine versus placebo. In nucleotides, the CDR3 is TGTGCCAGCAGCGATACTAGCGGGAGTTCGATTTACGGACAAGAGACCCAGTACTTC. It codes for CASSDTSGSSIYGQETQYF. Using reference TRBV11-2 and TRBJ2-5 for the parts outside the CDR3, the full variable domain is EAGVAQSPRYKIIEKRQSVAFWCNPISGHATLYWYQQILGQGPKLLIQFQNNGVVDDSQLPKDRFSAERLKGVDSTLKIQPAKLEDSAVYLCASSDTSGSSIYGQETQYFGPGTRLLVL.